This T cell receptor (beta chain) was found in a study of shared clonotypes between healthy human individuals. The authors divided CD4+ cells into CD45RA+ naive and CD45RA-negative memory subsets. The authors' processing: Filtering of immunoSEQ junctional sequences could not match full-length read filtering. The repertoire was sequenced with immunoSEQ multiplex PCR; TCRdb's copy has only in-frame clones and lacks some. The D gene and trimming were derived from the DNA, and the V and J assignments and clone size from that table. This repertoire shows roughly 1,500,000 clones, around 98.5% found once; its top ten account for approximately 0.4%. The CDR3 totals 12 residues, both ends included. The germline V gene encodes CDR1 SNHLY and CDR2 FYNNEI. Points on this clone: What it recognizes is unknown. This CDR3 is missing its conserved last phenylalanine or tryptophan, likely due to a read error. It is unclear where the CDR3 begins or ends on the DNA, so no DNA is shown, and the CDR3 is as TCRdb lists it.

Study-level results: For naive CD4 cells, around 5.1% of clonotypes were shared across a handful of donors. Specimens sampled were limited to blood, with tissue repertoires likely differing.

The sequence came from a man aged 25 to 45 in good health. The chain has TRBV2 and TRBJ1-2; TRBD1 is the table's D call and was not checked against the DNA. Material: naive CD4+ T cells sorted from blood. Regarding subset: CD45RA+ positively selected. The CDR3: CASRLTGTPNSL.